Listed here are 31 T cell receptor beta chains from one sample, sequenced in a study of T-cell reconstitution after alpha-beta-depleted transplantation in children listed by TCRdb under 2016. The library was generated by PCR. The run used an Illumina HiSeq 2500. To normalize quantification of the TCRbeta repertoire, the TCR libraries were built with molecular barcoding that relied on unique molecular identifiers. In TCRdb, the public reads were trimmed at Q25 with fastp and aligned with MiXCR, with productive beta chains retained. Each CDR3 protein gets just one entry, which takes the most common genes and DNA from the rows behind it. A total of hundreds of thousands of distinct CDR3 sequences appear in this sample, 16% of them only once. The ten largest clones represent 1.1% of the sample. The material sequenced was PBMCs from the stem cell graft donor, taken from the stem cell graft. These receptors originate from a human donor who donated a stem cell graft to a child with acute myeloid leukemia.

J is TRBJ2-2 and V is TRBV11-3, with D perhaps TRBD1 (6 bases). Germline V gene data show CDR1 as SGHNT and CDR2 as YENEEA. The V end was cut by 6 bases, the J end by 7 bases, with 12 bases between. The CDR3 has 13 residues. Written as DNA, the CDR3 is TGTGCCAGCAGACACCGACAGGTCGGGGAGCTGTTTTTT. Amino acid sequence: CASRHRQVGELFF.

This clonotype was observed many times. This chain uses TRBV4-2 with TRBJ2-3, with TRBD1 matching 9 bases. CDR3 length: 22 amino acids. J lost 2 bases, V lost 4 bases, and 25 bases had no gene match. Germline V gives CDR1 LGHNA, CDR2 YNFKEQ. The CDR3 region has the DNA TGTGCCAGCAGCCTCGGACAGGGGCATTGGCGCTTCCGTCCGTCCTTCACAGATACGCAGTATTTT. It codes for CASSLGQGHWRFRPSFTDTQYF.

This clonotype turned up a few times. The chain uses TRBV27 and TRBJ2-7, with D perhaps TRBD1 (6 bases). The V end lost 5 bases, the J end lost 0 bases, and 17 bases lay between the germline ends. CDR1 is MNHEY, CDR2 SMNVEV, per germline (reference sequence). The CDR3 covers 16 residues. The CDR3 sequence: CASSPGQRDYSYEQYF. The CDR3 nucleotides are TGTGCCAGCAGTCCCGGACAGCGCGACTACTCCTACGAGCAGTACTTC.

The J gene is TRBJ1-4, the V gene TRBV7-2, with a possible D match to TRBD1 (6 bases). V was pared by 6 bases and J by 4 bases, with 12 bases between. Germline values: CDR1 SGHTA, CDR2 FQGNSA. The CDR3 sequence is 14 residues long. DNA for the CDR3: TGTGCCAGCAGTCAAGACAGGTTTAATGAAAAACTGTTTTTT. The encoded protein is CASSQDRFNEKLFF.

This clonotype was observed many times. The chain joins TRBV7-2 to TRBJ2-3; possibly TRBD2 for D (6 bases). The CDR3 has 13 amino acids. V lost 5 bases and J 6 bases, leaving 12 bases between the germline ends. Germline V lookup: CDR1 SGHTA, CDR2 FQGNSA. The CDR3 sequence: CASSPRRADTQYF. The CDR3 DNA reads TGTGCCAGCAGCCCACGGAGGGCCGATACGCAGTATTTT.

V usage is TRBV11-2 and J usage is TRBJ2-5, with TRBD2 matching 12 bases. The CDR3 extends over 18 amino acids. In germline, CDR1 is SGHAT, CDR2 FQNNGV. The junction had 14 bases not matched to a gene; V was cut back by 3 bases and J by 6 bases. This chain's CDR3 is CASSFQLAGGEVGKTQYF. The DNA for the CDR3 is TGTGCCAGCAGCTTTCAACTAGCGGGGGGTGAGGTGGGAAAGACCCAGTACTTC.

This clonotype was seen repeatedly, ten times or more. The J gene is TRBJ2-5, the V gene TRBV20-1; D perhaps matches TRBD2 (7 bases). This CDR3 comprises 13 residues. Per the germline V gene, CDR1 is DFQATT and CDR2 is SNEGSKA (reference sequence). CDR3 in DNA: TGCAGCGTATTTGGGGGGGCCCTGAAGACCCAGTACTTC. Residues: CSVFGGALKTQYF.

This clonotype was detected many times. The chain couples TRBV20-1 to TRBJ1-5, with no clear D. The V end lost 1 base, the J end lost 0 bases, and 10 bases lay between the germline ends. The CDR3 loop spans 15 amino acids. The germline gives CDR1 DFQATT, CDR2 SNEGSKA (reference sequence). The CDR3, as DNA: TGCAGTGCTAGAGTCCCCGGCCCTAGCAATCAGCCCCAGCATTTT. It codes for CSARVPGPSNQPQHF.

This chain uses TRBV7-9 with TRBJ2-1, with 8 positions matching TRBD2. CDR3 length: 14 amino acids. The V gene's germline CDR1 is SEHNR and CDR2 FQNEAQ (reference sequence). The V and J ends lost 3 bases and 12 bases, in that order; junction bases with no gene match: 10. CDR3: CASSLVGSGEGQFF. CDR3 sequence (DNA): TGTGCCAGCAGCTTGGTCGGTAGCGGGGAGGGGCAGTTCTTC.

V gene TRBV28 combines with J gene TRBJ2-1; 7 positions match TRBD1. The trim removed 5 bases at V and 8 bases at J, leaving 9 bases unmatched. The CDR3 loop spans 14 amino acids. CDR1 is MDHEN, CDR2 SYDVKM, per germline. Written as DNA, the CDR3 is TGTGCCAGCAGTCAATTGACAGGGCGGGATGAGCAGTTCTTC. Translated: CASSQLTGRDEQFF.

This clonotype came up many times. The chain is built from TRBV20-1 and TRBJ1-6; 8 bases align to TRBD1. CDR3 size: 15 residues. Per the germline V gene, CDR1 is DFQATT and CDR2 is SNEGSKA (reference sequence). After removal of 0 bases from V and 7 bases from J, the junction contained 5 bases not matched to a gene. CDR3 nucleotides: TGCAGTGCTAGAGACTCAGGGGGCAGGAATTCACCCCTCCACTTT. It specifies CSARDSGGRNSPLHF.

This clonotype was recorded at least ten times. This chain links TRBV20-1 with TRBJ2-7; 10 bases map to TRBD1. The CDR3 is 11 residues long. V lost 7 bases to trimming and J lost 7 bases; unmatched junction nucleotides: 4. Germline assignment: CDR1 DFQATT and CDR2 SNEGSKA (reference sequence). The CDR3 nucleotides read TGCAGTGGACAGGGGGCCGAAGAGCAGTACTTC. It is translated as CSGQGAEEQYF.

J is TRBJ2-1 and V is TRBV9; TRBD2 might be the D (5 bases). CDR1 is SGDLS, CDR2 YYNGEE, per germline. This CDR3 has 14 amino acids. V was pared by 4 bases and J by 8 bases, with 16 bases between. The CDR3 loop is CASSTGSGNHEQFF. In nucleotides, the CDR3 is TGTGCCAGCAGCACGGGTTCGGGAAATCATGAGCAGTTCTTC.

The CDR3 loop reads CASSLAPAGLKETQYF. CDR3 in DNA: TGTGCCAGCAGTTTAGCCCCGGCAGGCTTAAAAGAGACCCAGTACTTC. The chain couples TRBV27 to TRBJ2-5; D not certain. The CDR3 sequence is 16 residues long. CDR1 MNHEY and CDR2 SMNVEV come from the germline V gene (reference sequence). The germline V and J ends were trimmed by 2 bases and 3 bases, with 16 bases remaining between them.

This clonotype was detected ten times or more. The chain carries TRBV20-1 and TRBJ2-3; 13 bases line up with TRBD2. The CDR3 totals 16 residues. Looked up from germline, CDR1 is DFQATT and CDR2 is SNEGSKA (reference sequence). J gave up 2 bases and V 5 bases, and 7 bases lay outside the gene matches. For the CDR3, the DNA is TGCAGTGCTTCTACCGGGACTAGCGGGGCCACAGATACGCAGTATTTT. This sequence encodes CSASTGTSGATDTQYF.

V gene TRBV10-2 combines with J gene TRBJ2-3, with TRBD1 matching 9 bases. V lost 6 bases and J lost 4; bases outside the gene matches: 14. Germline loops: CDR1 WSHSY, CDR2 SAAADI. The CDR3 loop spans 17 amino acids. CDR3 bases: TGCGCCAGCAGCCCATCCGGACAGGGGATTGGCGCAGATACGCAGTATTTT. Protein sequence: CASSPSGQGIGADTQYF.

This clonotype has a count of ten or more. The V call is TRBV24-1, the J call TRBJ2-1, with TRBD1 as a possible D gene (7 bases). Trimming removed 4 bases at V and 3 bases at J, with 12 bases between. Germline V gene lookup returns CDR1 KGHDR and CDR2 SFDVKD. This CDR3 has 15 amino acids. The CDR3 spells CATSDRGANYNEQFF. In DNA, the CDR3 is TGTGCCACCAGTGACAGGGGGGCAAACTACAATGAGCAGTTCTTC.

This clonotype was seen a few times. This sequence joins TRBV7-2 and TRBJ2-3; the D gene is possibly TRBD1 (5 bases). Trimming stripped 3 bases from V and 3 bases from J, with 10 bases between. Germline CDR1 is SGHTA and CDR2 is FQGNSA. The CDR3 consists of 14 residues. The CDR3 sequence is CASSFLGATDTQYF. In DNA, the CDR3 is TGTGCCAGCAGCTTCCTAGGGGCGACAGATACGCAGTATTTT.

This clonotype was seen at least ten times. This chain links TRBV20-1 with TRBJ2-1; 9 nucleotides match TRBD1. Germline assignment: CDR1 DFQATT and CDR2 SNEGSKA (reference sequence). The CDR3 sequence is 15 residues long. V was pared by 2 bases and J by 6 bases, with 8 bases of the junction left unmatched. The CDR3 loop reads CSARPGTGSPNEQFF. CDR3 sequence (DNA): TGCAGTGCTAGACCCGGGACAGGGTCTCCCAATGAGCAGTTCTTC.

This clonotype was counted at least ten times. The rearrangement uses TRBV29-1 and TRBJ1-2; 8 nucleotides align to TRBD1. The CDR3 contains 13 residues. Germline-derived CDR1 and CDR2 are SQVTM and ANQGSEA. V shed 7 bases and J 0 bases; nucleotides not matched to a gene: 4. CDR3 in amino acids: CSDTGGPNYGYTF. The CDR3 coding sequence is TGCAGCGACACAGGGGGACCTAACTATGGCTACACCTTC.

This clonotype appeared many times. The chain has TRBV12-3 or TRBV12-4 and TRBJ1-1; tentatively, D is TRBD1 (5 bases). V shed 7 bases and J shed 6 bases, with 12 bases lying between them. The CDR3 length is 12 residues. The CDR3 nucleotides are TGTGCCAGCACCCGAAGACAGTCTGAAGCTTTCTTT. Protein: CASTRRQSEAFF.

This clonotype was seen repeatedly, ten times or more. CDR3 in DNA: TGTGCCAGCAGTTTACACAGTACCTACGAGCAGTACGTC. Residues: CASSLHSTYEQYV. The gene calls are TRBV28 and TRBJ2-7; D call uncertain. The CDR3 sequence is 13 residues long. The germline V and J ends were trimmed by 2 bases and 2 bases, with 7 bases remaining between them. The V gene's germline CDR1 is MDHEN and CDR2 SYDVKM.

This clonotype appeared a few times. The rearrangement uses TRBV12-3 or TRBV12-4 and TRBJ1-5, with D maybe TRBD1 (6 bases). V gave up 3 bases and J gave up 7 bases, with 13 bases separating them. The CDR3 runs 14 residues. The CDR3: CASSFEGGRQPQHF. Written as DNA, the CDR3 is TGTGCCAGCAGTTTTGAGGGGGGCCGCCAGCCCCAGCATTTT.

This clonotype was counted at least ten times. V is TRBV20-1 and J is TRBJ2-2; unclear D gene. The CDR3 spans 11 residues. The V gene's germline CDR1 is DFQATT and CDR2 SNEGSKA (reference sequence). V was trimmed by 5 bases and J by 7 bases, leaving 8 bases between them. CDR3: CSASMFGELFF. Written as DNA, the CDR3 is TGCAGTGCTTCCATGTTCGGGGAGCTGTTTTTT.

Ten or more counts support this clonotype. The V and J genes are TRBV12-3 or TRBV12-4 and TRBJ2-3; D possibly matches TRBD1 or TRBD2 (7 bases each). Trimming took off 8 bases at V and 7 bases at J, with 16 bases between the two ends. The CDR3 extends over 13 amino acids. The CDR3 DNA is TGTGCCAGCGGAGGGGAGGGGGCGAATACGCAGTATTTT. Protein: CASGGEGANTQYF.

The CDR3 loop is CASSGQGGGTTNEQYV. The CDR3 region has the DNA TGTGCCAGCAGTGGACAGGGGGGAGGTACGACTAACGAGCAGTACGTC. This rearrangement joins TRBV25-1 to TRBJ2-7, with 9 nucleotides matching TRBD1. With 4 bases clipped from V and 5 bases from J, the junction kept 12 bases outside the gene matches. The CDR3 has 16 residues. Germline V lookup: CDR1 MGHDK, CDR2 SYGVNS.

This clonotype was found a few times. CDR3 sequence: CSATSPGRSNTEAFF. CDR3 nucleotide sequence: TGCAGTGCTACAAGTCCGGGACGGTCGAACACTGAAGCTTTCTTT. The J gene is TRBJ1-1, the V gene TRBV20-1, with D maybe TRBD1 (5 bases). The V and J ends lost 4 bases and 1 base respectively, with 16 bases between them. The germline CDR1 and CDR2 sequences are DFQATT and SNEGSKA (reference sequence). The CDR3 has 15 residues.

This clonotype was detected only a few times. V is TRBV20-1 and J is TRBJ1-3, with TRBD1 matching over 8 bases. This CDR3 is 15 amino acids long. Trimming removed 0 bases from V and 5 bases from J; junction bases left unmatched: 6. The germline V gene encodes CDR1 DFQATT and CDR2 SNEGSKA (reference sequence). The CDR3 reads CSARDYGQGRNTIYF. The CDR3 DNA reads as TGCAGTGCTAGAGATTATGGACAGGGAAGAAACACCATATATTTT.

This clonotype was detected only a few times. A single base separates this from a much larger clone, so it may be a read error. The chain recombines TRBV11-1 with TRBJ2-2, with TRBD1 matching 7 bases. There are 18 residues in the CDR3. Per germline, CDR1 SGHAT and CDR2 FQDESV (reference sequence). CDR3 loop: CASGLEGQRYSNTGELFF. In DNA form, the CDR3 reads TGTGCCAGCGGCTTAGAGGGACAGCGCTACTCGAACACCGGGGAGCTGTTTTTT.

The table lists this clonotype with many counts. V gene TRBV6-1 combines with J gene TRBJ2-7; D may be TRBD1 or TRBD2 (5 bases each). Trimming took off 6 bases at V and 4 bases at J, with 16 bases between the two ends. This CDR3 has 14 residues. Germline V gives CDR1 MNHNS, CDR2 SASEGT. The CDR3 DNA reads as TGTGCCAGCAGCCCGGGGCCGCACCATTACGAGCAGTACGTC. Its protein is CASSPGPHHYEQYV.

The J gene is TRBJ2-3, the V gene TRBV12-3 or TRBV12-4; 9 bases align to TRBD1. This CDR3 region has 15 residues. The V gene end was trimmed by 3 bases and the J gene end by 5 bases; junction bases not matched to a gene: 6. Here the CDR3 DNA reads TGTGCCAGCAGTTTGAACAGGGGGCAGGTAGATACGCAGTATTTT. Translating it yields CASSLNRGQVDTQYF.